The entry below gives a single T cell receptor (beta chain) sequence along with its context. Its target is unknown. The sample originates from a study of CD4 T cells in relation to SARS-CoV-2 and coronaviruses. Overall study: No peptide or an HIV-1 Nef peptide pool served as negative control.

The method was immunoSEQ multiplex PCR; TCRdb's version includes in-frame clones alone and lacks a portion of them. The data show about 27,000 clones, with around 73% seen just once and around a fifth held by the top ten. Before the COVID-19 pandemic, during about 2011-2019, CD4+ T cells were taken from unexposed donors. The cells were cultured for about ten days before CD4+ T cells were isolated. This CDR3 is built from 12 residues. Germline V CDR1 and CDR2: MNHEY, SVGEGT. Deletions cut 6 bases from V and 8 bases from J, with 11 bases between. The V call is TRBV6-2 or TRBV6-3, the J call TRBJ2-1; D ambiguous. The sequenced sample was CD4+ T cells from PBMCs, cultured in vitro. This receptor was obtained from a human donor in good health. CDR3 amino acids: CASSSSPYEQFF. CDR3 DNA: TGTGCCAGCAGCTCCTCCCCGTATGAGCAGTTCTTC.